This T cell receptor beta chain was sequenced in a study of CD8 T cells in Susac syndrome. Sequencing targeted TCR beta in blood CD8+ and CD4+ T cells. The V gene's germline CDR1 is MNHEY and CDR2 SVGEGT. Trimming cost V 0 bases and J 7 bases, with 18 bases left between them. This CDR3 is 16 amino acids long. This clonotype was counted a few times. Random hexamers served to reverse transcribe roughly 0.5 to 1 ug RNA. An immunoSEQ multiplex PCR generated amplified TCR beta CDR3 products spanning 54 Vbeta and 13 Jbeta. TCRdb independently ran MiXCR on the immunoSEQ multiplex PCR reads; one entry per CDR3 protein. The table shows 350,000 to 550,000 distinct CDR3 sequences, with roughly 85% occurring only once.

Sequenced material: CD8+ T cells from PBMCs. This chain uses TRBV6-2 or TRBV6-3 with TRBJ2-5; perhaps TRBD1 as D (6 bases). The TCR comes from a human donor with multiple sclerosis. The DNA of the CDR3 is TGTGCCAGCAGTTACTCGTTGACAGGTTCTGGGGGGACCCAGTACTTC. Protein sequence: CASSYSLTGSGGTQYF.